These 30 T cell receptor beta chains originate from one sample sequenced in a study of cytomegalovirus exposure and HLA in healthy donors. 60 Vbeta and 13 Jbeta primers were used in PCR. The repertoire was sequenced with immunoSEQ multiplex PCR; TCRdb's copy has only in-frame clones and lacks some. The table records 100,000 or so clones, more than 70% of them present only once. The material sequenced was PBMCs. These receptors originate from a man aged 25-40 years in good health and CMV-seronegative.

The chain couples TRBV9 to TRBJ1-5, with 9 bases that match TRBD1. Trimming removed 2 bases from V and 4 bases from J; junction bases left unmatched: 7. The V gene's germline CDR1 is SGDLS and CDR2 YYNGEE. This CDR3 is 16 amino acids long. The chain's CDR3 is CASSVHAGTGNQPQHF. CDR3 bases: TGTGCCAGCAGCGTTCACGCCGGGACAGGGAATCAGCCCCAGCATTTT.

This clone was seen a single time. The chain carries TRBV15 and TRBJ2-7; tentatively, D is TRBD1 (6 bases). CDR1 and CDR2 (germline): LNHNV, YYDKDF (reference sequence). CDR3 length equals 14 residues. Trimming removed 6 bases at V and 0 bases at J, with 12 bases between. The CDR3: CATRVGTNSYEQYF. CDR3 nucleotides: TGTGCCACCAGAGTTGGGACAAACTCCTACGAGCAGTACTTC.

V gene TRBV28 combines with J gene TRBJ1-5, with TRBD1 matching 7 bases. CDR1 and CDR2 from the germline V gene are MDHEN and SYDVKM. J gave up 4 bases and V 6 bases, and 9 bases lay outside the gene matches. The CDR3 length is 15 residues. CDR3 in DNA: TGTGCCAGCAGAAGCCCACAGGGGACAAATCAGCCCCAGCATTTT. This sequence encodes CASRSPQGTNQPQHF.

Details on this clone: This likely came from a read error, as a far larger clone is one base away. Given the absence of the conserved phenylalanine or tryptophan at the CDR3 end, a read error is likely. The chain has TRBV29-1 and TRBJ1-2; D is possibly TRBD1 (6 bases). The CDR3 contains 10 residues. The germline gives CDR1 SQVTM, CDR2 ANQGSEA. Trimming shortened V by 5 bases and J by 6 bases, and 7 bases separated the two germline ends. The CDR3: CSVYRDGYTL. CDR3 coding DNA: TGCAGCGTTTACAGGGATGGCTACACCCTC.

The chain couples TRBV4-2 to TRBJ2-3; D is uncertain. The CDR3 covers 15 residues. Germline CDR1 reads LGHNA; CDR2 reads YNFKEQ. V was clipped by 0 bases and J by 2 bases, with 9 bases between them. The CDR3 is CASSQELTSTDTQYF. The CDR3 DNA follows: TGTGCCAGCAGCCAAGAACTGACATCCACAGATACGCAGTATTTT.

The chain joins TRBV10-3 to TRBJ2-1; TRBD2 matches at 8 bases. The CDR3 is 17 residues long. Germline V gene lookup returns CDR1 ENHRY and CDR2 SYGVKD. V trimming: 1 base; J trimming: 6 bases; junction bases outside the gene matches: 11. CDR3 in DNA: TGTGCCATCAGTGAGTTGCAGCGGGAGCACCCGAGCAATGAGCAGTTCTTC. Translating it yields CAISELQREHPSNEQFF.

The genes are TRBV10-3 and TRBJ1-5, with D possibly matching TRBD1 (5 bases). The CDR3 is made up of 16 amino acids. Trimming stripped 4 bases from V and 0 bases from J, with 13 bases between. Germline assignment: CDR1 ENHRY and CDR2 SYGVKD. The CDR3: CAISAEGGDSNQPQHF. The DNA for the CDR3 is TGTGCCATCAGTGCGGAAGGAGGGGATAGCAATCAGCCCCAGCATTTT.

This clone turned up a few times. This chain joins TRBV2 and TRBJ1-2, with D uncertain. Germline loops: CDR1 SNHLY, CDR2 FYNNEI. The CDR3 spans 17 residues. Trimming stripped 5 bases from V and 4 bases from J, with 23 bases between. In DNA form, the CDR3 reads TGTGCCAGCAGTCACACGCCACAGACGGTGAAAATCTATGGCTACACCTTC. Protein product: CASSHTPQTVKIYGYTF.

This chain connects TRBV2 to TRBJ2-3; D is ambiguous. The CDR3 has 15 residues. V lost 8 bases to trimming and J lost 4 bases, with 19 bases between them. Germline V gene data show CDR1 as SNHLY and CDR2 as FYNNEI. The DNA of the CDR3 is TGTGCCAGCCGACTCGGCGCGGCGGTCGCAGATACGCAGTATTTT. Encoded protein: CASRLGAAVADTQYF.

The gene calls are TRBV19 and TRBJ1-2; D perhaps matches TRBD1 (5 bases). V dropped 3 bases and J dropped 1 base, with 9 bases sitting between them. Germline assignment: CDR1 LNHDA and CDR2 SQIVND (reference sequence). The CDR3 covers 14 residues. The CDR3 region is CASSIGQGNYGYTF. The CDR3 DNA reads as TGTGCCAGTAGTATCGGGCAGGGTAACTATGGCTACACCTTC.

The chain combines TRBV7-8 with TRBJ1-2; D call uncertain. Trimming cost V 3 bases and J 8 bases, with 19 bases left between them. Germline lookup yields CDR1 SGHVS and CDR2 FQNEAQ. The CDR3 extends over 15 amino acids. This CDR3 reads CASSLDPGPQTGYTF. The CDR3 DNA sequence: TGTGCCAGCAGCTTGGATCCGGGTCCCCAGACGGGCTACACCTTC.

J is TRBJ1-5 and V is TRBV5-8; D is undetermined. The CDR3 runs to 17 residues. V was pared by 4 bases and J by 0 bases, with 17 bases between. The germline gives CDR1 SGHTS, CDR2 YDEGEE. Here the CDR3 DNA reads TGTGCCAGCAGCCCTCCTTCTGCCACTGATAGCAATCAGCCCCAGCATTTT. Protein product: CASSPPSATDSNQPQHF.

In this sample, this clone turned up many times. The J gene is TRBJ2-5, the V gene TRBV5-1, with D possibly matching TRBD1 (5 bases). Germline-derived CDR1 and CDR2 are SGHRS and YFSETQ. The CDR3 covers 14 residues. With 4 bases removed from V and 0 bases from J, the gap between germline ends came to 10 bases. The DNA for the CDR3 is TGCGCCAGCAGCAACCGACAGTACCAAGAGACCCAGTACTTC. This sequence encodes CASSNRQYQETQYF.

The genes are TRBV28 and TRBJ1-2; no reliable D call. Germline CDR1 and CDR2: MDHEN and SYDVKM. This CDR3 comprises 14 residues. Deletions cut 4 bases from V and 4 bases from J, with 13 bases between. CDR3 bases: TGTGCCAGCAGTTCTCCAGGCGTCGGCTATGGCTACACCTTC. Amino acids: CASSSPGVGYGYTF.

The genes are TRBV7-9 and TRBJ2-7; tentatively, D is TRBD2 (5 bases). In germline, CDR1 is SEHNR, CDR2 FQNEAQ (reference sequence). V gave up 5 bases and J gave up 6 bases, with 17 bases separating them. The CDR3 length is 14 residues. The CDR3: CASSPSQWSSEQYF. Here the CDR3 DNA reads TGTGCCAGCAGCCCTAGCCAATGGAGCAGCGAGCAGTACTTC.

V gene TRBV5-1 combines with J gene TRBJ1-5; D unresolved. Germline V gives CDR1 SGHRS, CDR2 YFSETQ. This CDR3 has 14 amino acids. With 0 bases removed from V and 4 bases from J, the gap between germline ends came to 8 bases. This chain's CDR3 is CASSLGGFNQPQHF. The DNA of the CDR3 is TGCGCCAGCAGCTTGGGAGGTTTTAATCAGCCCCAGCATTTT.

V is TRBV7-9 and J is TRBJ2-1; TRBD2 agrees at 8 bases. J lost 6 bases, V lost 5 bases, and 12 bases had no gene match. Germline V gives CDR1 SEHNR, CDR2 FQNEAQ (reference sequence). The CDR3 has 16 residues. CDR3 amino acids: CASSRGGSGGGNEQFF. CDR3 nucleotide sequence: TGTGCCAGCAGCCGGGGCGGGAGCGGGGGCGGCAATGAGCAGTTCTTC.

The rearrangement links TRBV18 to TRBJ2-3, with D possibly TRBD1 on 6 matching bases. Germline V gene sequence: CDR1 KGHSH, CDR2 LQKENI. This CDR3 contains 14 residues. Trimming pared 3 bases from V and 4 bases from J, leaving 11 bases between. The CDR3 protein is CASSPSRGPDTQYF. For the CDR3, the DNA is TGTGCCAGCTCACCGTCCAGGGGACCAGATACGCAGTATTTT. Together with reference TRBV18 and TRBJ2-3, the CDR3 gives the full variable domain: NAGVMQNPRHLVRRRGQEARLRCSPMKGHSHVYWYRQLPEEGLKFMVYLQKENIIDESGMPKERFSAEFPKEGPSILRIQQVVRGDSAAYFCASSPSRGPDTQYFGPGTRLTVL.

V usage is TRBV9 and J usage is TRBJ2-5; 9 bases align to TRBD2. Germline loops: CDR1 SGDLS, CDR2 YYNGEE. This CDR3 contains 20 residues. Losses at the gene ends were 0 bases for V and 4 bases for J; bases not matched to a gene: 19. The CDR3 is CASSVDGFGFAGGPGETQYF. CDR3 in DNA: TGTGCCAGCAGCGTAGATGGTTTCGGATTTGCGGGGGGGCCAGGAGAGACCCAGTACTTC. Full variable domain (rest looked up from reference TRBV9 and TRBJ2-5): DSGVTQTPKHLITATGQRVTLRCSPRSGDLSVYWYQQSLDQGLQFLIQYYNGEERAKGNILERFSAQQFPDLHSELNLSSLELGDSALYFCASSVDGFGFAGGPGETQYFGPGTRLLVL.

The chain links TRBV28 to TRBJ2-5; D perhaps matches TRBD1 (5 bases). Per germline, CDR1 MDHEN and CDR2 SYDVKM. V lost 6 bases and J lost 3, with 11 bases in between. The CDR3 loop spans 13 amino acids. The CDR3 spells CASRAGNKETQYF. As DNA, the CDR3 is TGTGCCAGCAGAGCAGGGAATAAAGAGACCCAGTACTTC. Full variable domain (missing parts from reference TRBV28 and TRBJ2-5): DVKVTQSSRYLVKRTGEKVFLECVQDMDHENMFWYRQDPGLGLRLIYFSYDVKMKEKGDIPEGYSVSREKKERFSLILESASTNQTSMYLCASRAGNKETQYFGPGTRLLVL.

The rearrangement joins TRBV5-1 to TRBJ1-1; D is ambiguous. V gave up 3 bases and J gave up 2 bases, with 11 bases separating them. CDR3 length equals 14 residues. Germline V gene sequence: CDR1 SGHRS, CDR2 YFSETQ. This chain's CDR3 is CASSSPPGNTEAFF. CDR3 in DNA: TGCGCCAGCAGCTCCCCCCCAGGAAACACTGAAGCTTTCTTT.

V gene TRBV27 combines with J gene TRBJ1-1; TRBD1 aligns across 12 bases. Germline lookup yields CDR1 MNHEY and CDR2 SMNVEV (reference sequence). This CDR3 comprises 18 residues. V was pared by 6 bases and J by 5 bases, with 16 bases of the junction left unmatched. The CDR3: CASSPLGTGGIKYTEAFF. The CDR3 DNA follows: TGTGCCAGCAGCCCCCTCGGGACAGGGGGCATTAAATATACTGAAGCTTTCTTT.

This clone was recorded a few times. The chain couples TRBV6-5 to TRBJ1-4; D is undetermined. CDR1 and CDR2 from the germline V gene are MNHEY and SVGAGI. The germline V and J ends were trimmed by 5 bases and 1 base, with 11 bases remaining between them. The CDR3 runs to 15 residues. The CDR3 coding sequence is TGTGCCAGCAGTCTCCGCGCGCTAACTAATGAAAAACTGTTTTTT. Its translation is CASSLRALTNEKLFF.

This rearrangement joins TRBV5-1 to TRBJ2-5; D is perhaps TRBD2 (6 bases). Germline CDR1 reads SGHRS; CDR2 reads YFSETQ. The CDR3 is 14 amino acids. V lost 5 bases and J lost 4, with 15 bases in between. The CDR3 loop is CASRVSAEGETQYF. CDR3 DNA: TGCGCCAGCAGAGTCTCCGCGGAGGGAGAGACCCAGTACTTC.

V gene TRBV5-1 combines with J gene TRBJ2-7; a possible D gene is TRBD1 (6 bases). Looked up from germline, CDR1 is SGHRS and CDR2 is YFSETQ. The CDR3 loop spans 15 amino acids. V shed 3 bases and J shed 2 bases, with 15 bases lying between them. In DNA, the CDR3 is TGCGCCAGCAGCTCCAACCCGGGACAACCCTACGAGCAGTACTTC. This encodes CASSSNPGQPYEQYF.

The rearrangement links TRBV4-3 to TRBJ2-2, with D tentatively TRBD1 (6 bases). The CDR3 totals 15 residues. V was clipped by 0 bases and J by 1 base, with 6 bases between them. Per germline, CDR1 LGHNA and CDR2 YSLEER. The DNA of the CDR3 is TGCGCCAGCAGCCAAGAACAGGGGAACACCGGGGAGCTGTTTTTT. It translates to CASSQEQGNTGELFF.

The J gene is TRBJ2-7, the V gene TRBV5-1; TRBD1 is a possible D gene (8 bases). The CDR3 spans 15 residues. Looked up from germline, CDR1 is SGHRS and CDR2 is YFSETQ. Trimming pared 4 bases from V and 5 bases from J, leaving 19 bases between. Written as DNA, the CDR3 is TGCGCCAGCAGCCTCCGGACAGGGAGGGAGGACGAGCAGTACTTC. It yields the protein CASSLRTGREDEQYF.

The chain employs TRBV7-2 and TRBJ1-2; D may be TRBD1 (6 bases). V lost 5 bases, J lost 2 bases, and 15 bases lay in between. CDR3 size: 15 residues. CDR1 is SGHTA, CDR2 FQGNSA, per germline. This CDR3 reads CASSKGGTTNYGYTF. The CDR3 region has the DNA TGTGCCAGCAGCAAGGGGGGGACAACCAACTATGGCTACACCTTC.

This chain connects TRBV5-1 to TRBJ2-5; 7 nucleotides line up with TRBD1. The germline gives CDR1 SGHRS, CDR2 YFSETQ. This CDR3 spans 14 amino acids. V dropped 3 bases and J dropped 3; count of bases not matched to a gene: 5. This CDR3 is CASSWGQPKETQYF. Here the CDR3 DNA reads TGCGCCAGCAGCTGGGGACAGCCAAAAGAGACCCAGTACTTC.

This clone turned up a few times. The chain carries TRBV6-1 and TRBJ1-4, with D possibly being TRBD1 (5 bases). The CDR3 covers 13 residues. Germline loops: CDR1 MNHNS, CDR2 SASEGT. The V gene lost 1 base and the J gene lost 6 bases, with 6 bases spanning the gap. The CDR3 is CASSEGTYEKLFF. CDR3 nucleotides: TGTGCCAGCAGTGAAGGGACATATGAAAAACTGTTTTTT.